Following are 29 T cell receptor beta chains from one sample sequenced in a study of blood T cells in healthy people across ages. A second PCR, run for about 7 to 11 cycles, used a sample-barcoded 5' primer plus a J-beta primer mix. TCRdb independently ran MiXCR on the 5' RACE reads; one entry per CDR3 protein. The sample records roughly 930,000 distinct CDR3 sequences, roughly 48% being singletons. The sequenced material came from blood. Every receptor here comes from a man younger than 45 in good health.

This clonotype occurred a few times. The V and J genes are TRBV7-8 and TRBJ1-2, with D maybe TRBD1 (6 bases). The CDR3 length is 14 residues. The germline V gene encodes CDR1 SGHVS and CDR2 FQNEAQ. Trimming cost V 0 bases and J 8 bases, with 13 bases left between them. The CDR3: CASSLASQGWGYTF. CDR3 DNA: TGTGCCAGCAGCTTAGCGAGTCAGGGGTGGGGCTACACCTTC.

About this clonotype: Just one base apart from a much larger clone, this may be a read error. The chain joins TRBV5-6 to TRBJ2-1; no clear D gene. The CDR3 covers 14 residues. CDR1 and CDR2 from the germline V gene are SGHDT and YYEEEE. The CDR3 sequence is CTSSLISSYNEQFF. The CDR3 DNA sequence: TGTACCAGCAGCTTGATCAGCTCCTACAATGAGCAGTTCTTC. The full variable domain, in which reference TRBV5-6 and TRBJ2-1 provide the parts outside the CDR3, is DAGVTQSPTHLIKTRGQQVTLRCSPKSGHDTVSWYQQALGQGPQFIFQYYEEEERQRGNFPDRFSGHQFPNYSSELNVNALLLGDSALYLCTSSLISSYNEQFFGPGTRLTVL.

The rearrangement uses TRBV20-1 and TRBJ2-1, with 7 bases identical to TRBD2. This CDR3 contains 15 residues. Germline-derived CDR1 and CDR2 are DFQATT and SNEGSKA (reference sequence). V lost 0 bases and J lost 7; bases outside the gene matches: 9. CDR3 nucleotide sequence: TGCAGTGCTAGAGATTTGCGGGGGTCGGGAAATGAGCAGTTCTTC. Translated: CSARDLRGSGNEQFF.

This chain links TRBV28 with TRBJ1-1; tentative D call: TRBD1 (6 bases). The CDR3 contains 12 residues. The V gene lost 4 bases and the J gene lost 8 bases, with 11 bases spanning the gap. The germline V gene has CDR1 MDHEN and CDR2 SYDVKM. The CDR3 sequence is CASSSGAGEAFF. CDR3 coding DNA: TGTGCCAGCAGTTCAGGGGCGGGAGAAGCTTTCTTT.

V gene TRBV5-1 combines with J gene TRBJ1-2; TRBD1 matches 9 bases. Per germline, CDR1 SGHRS and CDR2 YFSETQ. The V gene end was trimmed by 3 bases and the J gene end by 6 bases; junction bases not matched to a gene: 6. This CDR3 comprises 14 residues. The DNA for the CDR3 is TGCGCCAGCAGCTCTGGACAGGGGATCGATGGCTACACCTTC. It is translated as CASSSGQGIDGYTF.

This chain links TRBV11-2 with TRBJ2-5; 7 bases align to TRBD1. Germline CDR1 and CDR2: SGHAT and FQNNGV. The CDR3 contains 15 residues. The ends lost 5 bases at V and 2 bases at J; junction bases unmatched: 8. The CDR3 sequence: CASSMKGQQQETQYF. In nucleotides, the CDR3 is TGTGCCAGCAGCATGAAGGGACAGCAGCAAGAGACCCAGTACTTC.

V usage is TRBV10-3 and J usage is TRBJ2-7; TRBD2 matches at 9 bases. In germline, CDR1 is ENHRY, CDR2 SYGVKD. Trimming at V came to 2 bases and at J to 2 bases, leaving 4 bases not matched to a gene. CDR3 size: 15 residues. CDR3 DNA sequence: TGTGCCATCAGTGAGGATGCTAGCGGGGCCTACGAGCAGTACTTC. Protein: CAISEDASGAYEQYF.

The chain uses TRBV28 and TRBJ1-2, with TRBD1 identical over 8 bases. The CDR3 extends over 13 amino acids. From germline, CDR1 is MDHEN and CDR2 SYDVKM. V shed 6 bases, J shed 6 bases, and the junction held 6 bases outside the gene matches. CDR3 in DNA: TGTGCCAGCAGACCACAGGGGGAAAATGGCTACACCTTC. It translates to CASRPQGENGYTF.

The CDR3 DNA sequence: TGTGCCAGCAGCTCCGGGGCAGGGATGGGCACAGATACGCAGTATTTT. Its translation: CASSSGAGMGTDTQYF. The chain employs TRBV7-9 and TRBJ2-3; either TRBD1 or TRBD2 may supply D (5 bases each). Trimming cost V 4 bases and J 1 base, with 15 bases left between them. The length of the CDR3 is 16 residues. Germline-derived CDR1 and CDR2 are SEHNR and FQNEAQ (reference sequence).

The rearrangement links TRBV2 to TRBJ1-2; 12 bases are shared with TRBD1. This CDR3 region has 14 residues. Trimming at V came to 8 bases and at J to 7 bases, leaving 8 bases not matched to a gene. Germline V gives CDR1 SNHLY, CDR2 FYNNEI. The CDR3 loop reads CASEPGQGARGYTF. The CDR3 bases are TGTGCCAGCGAACCGGGACAGGGGGCACGTGGCTACACCTTC.

About this clonotype: The junction and the germline gene differ at one end; a read error may be behind it. This chain connects TRBV4-2 to TRBJ1-4; 7 nucleotides agree with TRBD1. The CDR3 length is 16 residues. Germline assignment: CDR1 LGHNA and CDR2 YNFKEQ. The CDR3 loop reads CASSKEHRGSNEKLFF. In DNA, the CDR3 is TGTGCCAGCAGCAAAGAACACAGGGGATCTAATGAAAAACTGTTTTTT.

CDR3 region: CSAPRGLAGHNEQYF. The DNA of the CDR3 is TGCAGTGCCCCCCGGGGTTTAGCGGGCCACAATGAGCAGTACTTC. The rearrangement uses TRBV20-1 and TRBJ2-1, with TRBD2 matching 7 bases. The J call may be in error: the DNA end matches TRBJ2-7 better. Looked up from germline, CDR1 is DFQATT and CDR2 is SNEGSKA (reference sequence). The CDR3 contains 15 residues.

The V gene is TRBV4-1, the J gene TRBJ1-1; D unclear. The ends were cut back, 1 base at V and 5 bases at J, with 11 bases in the middle. The CDR3 consists of 14 residues. Germline lookup yields CDR1 MGHRA and CDR2 YSYEKL. Written as DNA, the CDR3 is TGCGCCAGCAGCCAAGGAAATAGGGTAACTGAAGCTTTCTTT. The encoded protein is CASSQGNRVTEAFF.

The gene calls are TRBV4-1 and TRBJ2-7; D ambiguous. The germline V and J ends were trimmed by 0 bases and 5 bases, with 8 bases remaining between them. CDR1 is MGHRA, CDR2 YSYEKL, per germline. CDR3 size: 13 residues. The CDR3 reads CASSQEDRDEQYF. The CDR3 region has the DNA TGCGCCAGCAGCCAAGAGGACCGCGACGAGCAGTACTTC.

In its sample, this clonotype was seen once. The chain carries TRBV25-1 and TRBJ2-2; D is ambiguous. V lost 6 bases and J 2 bases, leaving 4 bases between the germline ends. This CDR3 comprises 12 residues. CDR1 and CDR2 (germline): MGHDK, SYGVNS. CDR3 bases: TGTGCCAGCAGGGAAAACACCGGGGAGCTGTTTTTT. Amino acids: CASRENTGELFF.

The rearrangement links TRBV4-1 to TRBJ1-1, with unresolved D. V dropped 1 base and J dropped 1 base, with 10 bases sitting between them. Germline V CDR1 and CDR2: MGHRA, YSYEKL. The CDR3 runs to 15 residues. Written as DNA, the CDR3 is TGCGCCAGCAGCCAAGTCCAATGGTCGAACACTGAAGCTTTCTTT. It codes for CASSQVQWSNTEAFF.

Regarding this clonotype: Its ends do not fully match the called genes, so a read error is possible. This chain joins TRBV7-6 and TRBJ2-7; TRBD1 matches at 7 bases. This CDR3 comprises 14 residues. CDR1 is SGHVS and CDR2 is FNYEAQ in the germline V gene. The CDR3 coding sequence is TGTGCTAGCAGCTTAGATCCAGGGGACAGCGAGCAGTACTTC. The encoded protein is CASSLDPGDSEQYF.

This rearrangement joins TRBV12-3 or TRBV12-4 to TRBJ1-6; no definite D call. Trimming stripped 5 bases from V and 6 bases from J, with 11 bases between. The CDR3 runs 14 residues. The CDR3 nucleotides read TGTGCCAGCAGTCGGGGTACTCCTAATTCACCCCTCCACTTT. As protein: CASSRGTPNSPLHF.

The rearrangement uses TRBV29-1 and TRBJ1-2; TRBD1 might be the D (5 bases). Trimming pared 1 base from V and 2 bases from J, leaving 8 bases between. This CDR3 is 13 amino acids long. From germline, CDR1 is SQVTM and CDR2 ANQGSEA. CDR3 bases: TGCAGCGTTGAAGTACGGGGGAACTATGGCTACACCTTC. This encodes CSVEVRGNYGYTF.

The sample holds a few counts of this clonotype. This chain uses TRBV11-3 with TRBJ1-2, with a possible D match to TRBD1 (5 bases). Germline V gives CDR1 SGHNT, CDR2 YENEEA. V was trimmed by 2 bases and J by 5 bases, leaving 15 bases between them. The CDR3 loop spans 15 amino acids. The CDR3: CASSLSQGAVYGYTF. CDR3 bases: TGTGCCAGCAGCTTATCGCAAGGGGCCGTTTATGGCTACACCTTC.

This clonotype was seen a few times. The gene calls are TRBV7-9 and TRBJ1-1; 11 positions agree with TRBD1. With 4 bases clipped from V and 1 base from J, the junction kept 5 bases outside the gene matches. Germline lookup yields CDR1 SEHNR and CDR2 FQNEAQ (reference sequence). CDR3 length: 16 residues. CDR3 nucleotide sequence: TGTGCCAGCAGCTGGACAGGGGGCTCAGGGAACACTGAAGCTTTCTTT. Translating gives CASSWTGGSGNTEAFF.

The CDR3 sequence: CASLPSGGDTQYF. The CDR3 DNA reads TGTGCCAGCCTCCCTAGCGGGGGCGATACGCAGTATTTT. The chain is built from TRBV6-4 and TRBJ2-3; 10 nucleotides line up with TRBD2. CDR1 and CDR2 from the germline V gene are MRHNA and SNTAGT. This CDR3 region has 13 residues. V was clipped by 8 bases and J by 6 bases; unmatched bases: 5.

The chain employs TRBV6-2 or TRBV6-3 and TRBJ2-2; no clear D. Looked up from germline, CDR1 is MNHEY and CDR2 is SVGEGT. Trimming cost V 0 bases and J 1 base, with 9 bases left between them. CDR3 length: 16 residues. This CDR3 reads CASSYSSVGNTGELFF. The CDR3 nucleotides are TGTGCCAGCAGTTACTCGAGTGTGGGGAACACCGGGGAGCTGTTTTTT.

The V call is TRBV4-2, the J call TRBJ1-1; a possible D gene is TRBD1 (5 bases). CDR1 is LGHNA, CDR2 YNFKEQ, per germline. The CDR3 length is 18 residues. Trimming pared 0 bases from V and 4 bases from J, leaving 21 bases between. This chain's CDR3 is CASSQDLSAGIGGTEAFF. In DNA, the CDR3 is TGTGCCAGCAGCCAAGATCTGTCGGCAGGGATCGGTGGCACTGAAGCTTTCTTT.

The V call is TRBV24-1, the J call TRBJ2-3; 8 bases fit TRBD1. The CDR3 is made up of 18 amino acids. Germline CDR1 reads KGHDR; CDR2 reads SFDVKD. The trim removed 3 bases at V and 3 bases at J, leaving 13 bases unmatched. The chain's CDR3 is CATSDPKDRAGSTDTQYF. Written as DNA, the CDR3 is TGTGCCACCAGTGATCCAAAGGACAGGGCAGGGTCTACAGATACGCAGTATTTT.

V usage is TRBV14 and J usage is TRBJ2-1; weak D call: TRBD1 (8 bases). The V gene's germline CDR1 is SGHDN and CDR2 FVKESK. The ends were cut back, 0 bases at V and 9 bases at J, with 18 bases in the middle. This CDR3 has 16 residues. CDR3 amino acids: CASSQDRGTGGAEQFF. The CDR3 DNA is TGTGCCAGCAGCCAAGATCGAGGAACAGGGGGGGCTGAGCAGTTCTTC.

The V and J genes are TRBV28 and TRBJ2-2; 8 bases agree with TRBD2. In germline, CDR1 is MDHEN, CDR2 SYDVKM. The CDR3 loop spans 15 amino acids. V lost 8 bases, J lost 0 bases, and 5 bases stayed unmatched. In DNA, the CDR3 is TGTGCCAGCCACCGGGAGGGACCGAACACCGGGGAGCTGTTTTTT. As protein: CASHREGPNTGELFF.

This clonotype was counted a few times. The chain combines TRBV7-8 with TRBJ2-1; 14 bases fit TRBD2. Germline V gene sequence: CDR1 SGHVS, CDR2 FQNEAQ. The CDR3 loop spans 16 amino acids. V lost 5 bases to trimming and J lost 8 bases; unmatched junction nucleotides: 8. CDR3 coding DNA: TGTGCCAGCAGCCGAGGACTAGCGGGGGGATTATATGAGCAGTTCTTC. This translates into CASSRGLAGGLYEQFF.

This clonotype was detected only a few times. CDR3 region: CASRQLAGGISGANVLTF. The CDR3 coding sequence is TGTGCCAGCAGACAACTAGCGGGGGGTATCTCTGGGGCCAACGTCCTGACTTTC. J is TRBJ2-6 and V is TRBV6-1; 12 nucleotides agree with TRBD2. CDR3 size: 18 residues. CDR1 and CDR2 (germline): MNHNS, SASEGT. J was trimmed by 0 bases and V by 6 bases; bases with no gene match: 6.